The clone carrying this T cell receptor beta chain was picked up many times. The data derive from a study of T-cell reconstitution after alpha-beta-depleted transplantation in children. The TCRbeta library was prepared with unique molecular identifiers. TCRdb fed the PCR reads into MiXCR, producing one record per CDR3 protein. The repertoire holds approximately 400,000 distinct CDR3 sequences, with roughly 11% as singletons. V was trimmed by 5 bases and J by 8 bases, leaving 22 bases between them. Germline-derived CDR1 and CDR2 are SGHAT and FQNNGV. CDR3 length equals 16 residues. J is TRBJ1-3 and V is TRBV11-2, with D possibly matching TRBD1 (6 bases). The TCR was taken from a human donor who donated a stem cell graft to a child with acute myeloid leukemia. The source was PBMCs from the stem cell graft donor, collected from the stem cell graft. CDR3 protein: CASSPRGGLRGDTIYF. CDR3 nucleotides: TGTGCCAGCAGCCCCCGTGGGGGGCTCAGGGGAGACACCATATATTTT.